One sample yielded the 4 T cell receptor beta chains listed below, sequenced in a study of CD8 T cells in Susac syndrome. cDNA came from about 0.5 to 1 ug RNA primed by random hexamers. One entry per CDR3 protein results from TCRdb running MiXCR on the immunoSEQ multiplex PCR reads. This table has about 89,000 distinct CDR3 sequences, over 80% appearing once. The sample consisted of CD8+ T cells from PBMCs. The receptor source for this set is a human donor in good health.

The chain combines TRBV7-6 with TRBJ2-6; 7 bases are shared with TRBD1. The V segment lost 2 bases and the J segment 10 bases; nucleotides outside the gene matches: 8. The germline CDR1 and CDR2 sequences are SGHVS and FNYEAQ. CDR3 size: 15 residues. The CDR3 sequence: CASSLLGGEGNVLTF. The CDR3 DNA is TGTGCCAGCAGCTTACTAGGGGGCGAGGGTAACGTCCTGACTTTC.

The V call is TRBV29-1, the J call TRBJ2-3; D remains ambiguous. V lost 6 bases and J 1 base, leaving 11 bases between the germline ends. The CDR3 extends over 13 amino acids. Germline V gives CDR1 SQVTM, CDR2 ANQGSEA. Here the CDR3 reads CSVPSGRTDTQYF. The CDR3 bases are TGCAGCGTCCCCTCCGGGCGCACAGATACGCAGTATTTT.

The chain carries TRBV6-2 or TRBV6-3 and TRBJ2-7; tentative D call: TRBD2 (5 bases). This CDR3 is 14 amino acids long. Looked up from germline, CDR1 is MNHEY and CDR2 is SVGEGT. With 7 bases removed from V and 3 bases from J, the gap between germline ends came to 16 bases. DNA for the CDR3: TGTGCCAGCAATCCTTTGGGAGACGTCTACGAGCAGTACTTC. Translated, it gives CASNPLGDVYEQYF.

This clonotype has a single count. This sequence joins TRBV23-1 and TRBJ1-2; D is perhaps TRBD1 (5 bases). TRBV23-1 falls under the ORF class, with uncertain function. V lost 3 bases to trimming and J lost 4 bases, with 9 bases between them. The CDR3 covers 13 residues. CDR3 loop: CASSHSGLYGYTF. CDR3 nucleotide sequence: TGCGCCAGCAGTCATTCAGGGCTCTATGGCTACACCTTC.